This T cell receptor (beta chain) was obtained from a study of cytomegalovirus exposure and HLA in healthy donors. Both 60 Vbeta primers and 13 Jbeta primers went into the PCR. Assay used: immunoSEQ multiplex PCR; TCRdb lists only in-frame clones, some missing. The sample contains around 140,000 clones, around nine tenths of which appear only once. Trimming at V came to 6 bases and at J to 0 bases, leaving 5 bases not matched to a gene. The CDR3 sequence is 14 residues long. Per the germline V gene, CDR1 is MNHEY and CDR2 is SMNVEV (reference sequence). The V gene is TRBV27, the J gene TRBJ2-7, with 7 bases fitting TRBD1. Material: PBMCs. This sequence originates from a woman in her thirties in good health and CMV-seronegative. The CDR3 here is CASSGQESSYEQYF. The DNA for the CDR3 is TGTGCCAGCAGCGGACAGGAGAGCTCCTACGAGCAGTACTTC.